One sample yielded the 11 T cell receptor beta chains listed below, sequenced in a study of blood T cells in healthy people across ages. The second PCR ran roughly 7 to 11 cycles with a sample-barcoded 5' primer and J-beta primers. TCRdb independently ran MiXCR on the 5' RACE reads; one entry per CDR3 protein. The table records about 1.1 million distinct CDR3 sequences, 35% to 40% of them present only once. The sequencing input was blood. Receptors were obtained from a man younger than 35 in good health.

Turning to this clonotype: A junction boundary mismatches the germline segment, possibly from a read error. This chain joins TRBV12-5 and TRBJ1-5; the D is unclear. In germline, CDR1 is LGHNT, CDR2 FRNRAP. This CDR3 is 18 amino acids long. CDR3 residues: CASVLVGADRDSNQPQHF. Written as DNA, the CDR3 is TGTGCTAGTGTTTTGGTAGGCGCGGACCGAGATAGCAATCAGCCCCAGCATTTT.

This rearrangement joins TRBV2 to TRBJ1-4; D not resolved. Trimming took off 3 bases at V and 3 bases at J, with 2 bases between the two ends. Germline CDR1 and CDR2: SNHLY and FYNNEI. This CDR3 has 12 residues. This CDR3 is CASSEANEKLFF. The CDR3 nucleotides are TGTGCCAGCAGTGAGGCTAATGAAAAACTGTTTTTT.

This clonotype has only a few counts. The V gene is TRBV20-1, the J gene TRBJ2-1, with 14 bases lining up with TRBD2. Germline assignment: CDR1 DFQATT and CDR2 SNEGSKA (reference sequence). This CDR3 is built from 18 residues. The J segment lost 0 bases and the V segment lost 5 bases, leaving 9 bases of the junction unmatched. CDR3 region: CSAAGLAGAKSSYNEQFF. CDR3 DNA: TGCAGTGCTGCGGGACTAGCGGGGGCTAAGAGCTCCTACAATGAGCAGTTCTTC.

This chain uses TRBV29-1 with TRBJ2-1; D gene uncertain. The V gene lost 8 bases and the J gene lost 0 bases, with 17 bases spanning the gap. The germline V gene encodes CDR1 SQVTM and CDR2 ANQGSEA. This CDR3 comprises 15 residues. CDR3 nucleotide sequence: TGCAGCACCCAACTTGCTCCTAGCTCCTACAATGAGCAGTTCTTC. Protein sequence: CSTQLAPSSYNEQFF.

V and J are TRBV18 and TRBJ2-1; 7 nucleotides agree with TRBD1. Trimming cost V 1 base and J 8 bases; bases outside gene matches: 8. CDR3 length: 15 residues. Germline CDR1 is KGHSH and CDR2 is LQKENI. The CDR3 sequence is CASSPRRQGPDEQFF. The CDR3, as DNA: TGTGCCAGCTCACCACGAAGACAGGGTCCAGATGAGCAGTTCTTC.

This clonotype was counted many times. The chain uses TRBV18 and TRBJ2-1; 7 bases align to TRBD1. Germline assignment: CDR1 KGHSH and CDR2 LQKENI. The CDR3 totals 14 residues. Trimming cost V 4 bases and J 5 bases; bases outside gene matches: 5. CDR3 nucleotide sequence: TGTGCCAGCTCACTACAGGGGCGGGACAATGAGCAGTTCTTC. Residues: CASSLQGRDNEQFF. Drawing the rest from reference TRBV18 and TRBJ2-1, the complete variable domain is NAGVMQNPRHLVRRRGQEARLRCSPMKGHSHVYWYRQLPEEGLKFMVYLQKENIIDESGMPKERFSAEFPKEGPSILRIQQVVRGDSAAYFCASSLQGRDNEQFFGPGTRLTVL.

Regarding this clonotype: A clone one base away is much larger, so this may be a read error. The rearrangement links TRBV12-3 or TRBV12-4 to TRBJ2-3, with D unresolved. The CDR3 is 14 amino acids. The V gene lost 5 bases and the J gene lost 3 bases, with 12 bases spanning the gap. CDR3 coding DNA: TGTGCCAGCAGTGTAGTCCTGGGAACAGATACGCAGTATTTT. It yields the protein CASSVVLGTDTQYF.

J is TRBJ1-6 and V is TRBV20-1, with 9 positions matching TRBD1. Germline values: CDR1 DFQATT, CDR2 SNEGSKA (reference sequence). Germline trimming cut 3 bases from V and 7 bases from J; bases unmatched to any gene: 13. The CDR3 extends over 17 amino acids. CDR3 nucleotides: TGCAGTGCTAGGCAGACAGGGGGTAGTTTTGGGAATTCACCCCTCCACTTT. This sequence encodes CSARQTGGSFGNSPLHF.

The chain employs TRBV4-1 and TRBJ1-4, with TRBD1 matching 7 bases. Trimming cost V 1 base and J 8 bases; bases outside gene matches: 13. The CDR3 is 17 amino acids. The V gene's germline CDR1 is MGHRA and CDR2 YSYEKL. The DNA of the CDR3 is TGCGCCAGCAGCCAAGTTTTAACTGAGACAGGGTACGAAAAACTGTTTTTT. This codes for CASSQVLTETGYEKLFF.

CDR3 DNA: TGTGCCAGCCATTCAGGGGGCGTTGCCTACAATGAGCAGTTCTTC. Amino acids: CASHSGGVAYNEQFF. The chain is built from TRBV2 and TRBJ2-1; 8 bases fit TRBD1. After removal of 8 bases from V and 2 bases from J, the junction contained 8 bases not matched to a gene. The CDR3 loop spans 15 amino acids. Germline-derived CDR1 and CDR2 are SNHLY and FYNNEI.

This rearrangement joins TRBV6-1 to TRBJ1-2, with a possible D match to TRBD1 (5 bases). Germline V gene lookup returns CDR1 MNHNS and CDR2 SASEGT. This CDR3 is 13 amino acids long. The V gene lost 4 bases and the J gene lost 8 bases, with 14 bases spanning the gap. CDR3 amino acids: CASSGGRLLGYTF. The CDR3 coding sequence is TGTGCCAGCAGTGGGGGACGTCTTCTGGGCTACACCTTC.